The 2 T cell receptor beta chains below come from one sample, sequenced in a study of blood T cell repertoires in COVID-19. Libraries were prepared by immunoSEQ multiplex PCR; TCRdb keeps only in-frame clonotypes and omits some of them. The sample consists of 30,000 to 45,000 clones, roughly 90% of them appearing once. The source material was peripheral blood. The receptors here all came from a man aged 45-65 years with active COVID-19.

This clone is a singleton in its sample. The genes are TRBV6-5 and TRBJ1-1; D is possibly TRBD1 (5 bases). This CDR3 has 13 residues. Germline V gene data show CDR1 as MNHEY and CDR2 as SVGAGI. V lost 0 bases and J 6 bases, leaving 8 bases between the germline ends. CDR3: CASSYSGQAEAFF. The CDR3 region has the DNA TGTGCCAGCAGTTACTCGGGGCAGGCTGAAGCTTTCTTT.

A word on this clone: Germline is not matched at one junction end, which may reflect a read error. This chain uses TRBV7-2 with TRBJ2-1; maybe TRBD1 (5 bases). This CDR3 has 13 amino acids. The V gene's germline CDR1 is SGHTA and CDR2 FQGNSA. The CDR3 sequence is CSSTRVSYNEQFF. The CDR3 DNA reads TGCTCGTCAACCAGGGTCTCCTACAATGAGCAGTTCTTC.